This TCR beta chain was sequenced during a study of blood T cells in healthy people across ages. Donation came from healthy Caucasian individuals in Russia who were aged about 6 to 95. Study-wide points: Strong correlation was found linking TCR beta diversity to naive T cell percentage. The long-lived group displayed more naive CD4+ cells, plus higher diversity, than the aged donors did.

Germline V gene lookup returns CDR1 MNHEY and CDR2 SVGEGT. The CDR3 is 15 residues long. Trimming left V 7 bases short and J 0 bases short, with 16 bases between. Comments on this clonotype: Antigen unknown.

Together with a sample-barcoded 5' primer, a J-beta primer mix was included in a second PCR lasting about 7 to 12 cycles. CDR3-containing paired-end reads numbered at least 2.5 million in each sample. A single record per CDR3 protein comes from TCRdb applying MiXCR to the 5' RACE reads. The table records about 670,000 distinct CDR3 sequences, 40% to 45% of them present only once. Sequenced sample: blood. The chain uses TRBV6-2 or TRBV6-3 and TRBJ2-7; a weak D match, TRBD2 (5 bases). The sequence was obtained from an elderly man in good health. This chain's CDR3 is CASTGTGKGSYEQYF. The DNA of the CDR3 is TGTGCCAGCACAGGAACCGGGAAAGGCTCCTACGAGCAGTACTTC.